This T cell receptor beta chain was sequenced in a study of identical twins (dated by TCRdb to the mid-2010s). About the investigation overall: To test whether fetal clonotypes persist, the study used deep sequencing on TCR alpha and beta repertoires from monozygotic twins, unrelated adults of various ages, and cord blood. To rule out contamination, the twin experiments were replicated at different times with different library preparation protocols.

The library relied on 5' RACE. Sequenced using an Illumina HiSeq 2000. A universal primer binding site was introduced by template switching, and a unique molecular identifier was present in the final cDNA, enabling accurate counting of TCR cDNA molecules. Specific primers in the conserved constant-segment region were used to synthesize first-strand cDNA for the TCR alpha and beta chains. To control for contamination, each cDNA library was double barcoded with a SMART-Mk sample barcode plus Illumina barcodes. Two successive PCR steps introduced TruSeq adapter sequences along with Illumina sample barcodes. Sequencing of the TCR alpha and beta cDNA libraries was done on the Illumina HiSeq platform using custom primers. The paper's processing steps were these. MiGEC processed the raw reads to extract unique molecular identifiers, while MiXCR was used to determine the CDR3 positions. Recombination models were inferred per individual with the repgenHMM and IGoR tools using an EM algorithm. The analysis of shared clonotypes was done with the tcR package in R, with sharing normalized by the product of cloneset sizes. To study raw recombination free of thymic and clonal selection effects, out-of-frame nonproductive sequences were analyzed. TCRdb took the public reads, trimmed them with fastp at Q25, ran MiXCR for clone calling and kept in-frame beta chains. Rows matching on CDR3 protein sequence are summarized as one entry with the most common DNA and genes. The V and J calls, along with clone size, are taken from TCRdb and not from the paper's own processing. In all, the sample holds hundreds of thousands of distinct CDR3 sequences, and about 20% of those were seen once. In total, the top ten clones hold around 13% of the sample.

Every donor in the study was a healthy Caucasian. Three pairs of female monozygotic twins, all aged about 18 to 30 years, were included in the twin cohort. Peripheral blood mononuclear cells were the source from which RNA for the TCR libraries was isolated. On this clonotype itself: Its antigen remains undetermined. No clone much larger than this one lies a single base away; base qualities are absent.

Points the paper makes about the study in general: In beta out-of-frame sequences, excess twin sharing was weaker, because having fewer shared sequences lowered the signal-to-noise ratio. Invariant T cells such as MAIT and iNKT could partly confound zero-insertion analyses, although diverse VJ usage argued against such confounding for most clonotypes. Fewer insertions were carried by abundant cord blood beta clonotypes; a weaker similar trend was observed in young adult naive repertoires, while no such trend was observed in memory repertoires. Because the same donors could not be followed over many years, the conclusions depended on cross-sectional statistical analysis. Out-of-frame TCR alpha sequences shared between twins showed an excess of low generation-probability sequences compared with coincidental sharing between unrelated individuals. Recombination models systematically underestimated out-of-frame TCR alpha sharing in monozygotic twins but agreed with sharing between unrelated individuals.

Counted from cysteine to phenylalanine, this CDR3 has 12 amino acids. Here the CDR3 DNA is all that survives: 36 bases in frame from base 1. CDR1 and CDR2 are read off the germline V gene (reference sequence) as GTSNPN and SVGIG. V loses 2 bases, J loses 5 bases, and the germline ends lie 9 bases apart. The sample also formed part of further work on T cells expressing NK-cell markers. From the second report: Three sorted T-cell subsets (CD3+CD56+NKG2C+, CD3+CD56+NKG2C- and CD3+CD56-NKG2C+) from 7 to 9 donors had their TCR beta-chain repertoires profiled. Among the eight sequenced donors, seven were HCMV-seropositive and one was HCMV-seronegative. To restrict sorting to alphabetaTCR-expressing T cells, an anti-gammadeltaTCR antibody was added in several experiments. In 5 to 7 donors, the dominant CD3+CD56+NKG2C+ clonotypes ranked among the top 10 CD8+ clonotypes, making up roughly 1.0-8% of CD8+ T cells. Those dominant clonotypes were again the most abundant among CD3+CD56-NKG2C+ cells in several donors, at about 28.3-65%. It remained unclear whether the expanded NKG2C-expressing T cell clones were specific for HCMV antigens. The study sequenced eight donors, all healthy volunteers chosen at random: three men and five women. A commercial ELISA kit detecting HCMV-specific IgG in serum was used to determine HCMV serostatus. For six donors, unsorted PBMC were also used to sequence bulk peripheral blood T-cell repertoires. MIGEC was used to demultiplex reads and group reads by UMI, and MiTCR was used to assemble and quantify clonotypes. Only TCR cDNA sequences supported by at least two reads were kept to exclude erroneous sequences. The tcR package was used for downstream repertoire analysis, with clonotypes matched between fractions based on CDR3 nucleotide sequence plus V segment. VDJmatch was used to annotate antigen specificity against VDJdb, with one amino acid substitution allowed in CDR3.

This clonotype was sampled from a woman under 30 in good health. Recombination joined TRBV30 with TRBJ2-5; matching of 5 bases hints at TRBD2 as the D gene. The sequencing input was PBMCs. The CDR3 reads as follows: CAWSPGGETQYF. The nucleotides read TGTGCCTGGAGTCCGGGCGGGGAGACCCAGTACTTC.